Sequencing of this T cell receptor beta chain was carried out in a study of T cell changes during pregnancy in multiple sclerosis. Germline V gene sequence: CDR1 SGHNT, CDR2 YYREEE (reference sequence). The CDR3 has 15 residues. The V gene lost 4 bases and the J gene lost 0 bases, with 13 bases spanning the gap. TCRdb's table, derived via immunoSEQ multiplex PCR, lists solely in-frame clones and lacks some. The data contain under 70,000 clones, around 94% of them seen just once; the ten biggest clones take up 2.5% to 3%. The V and J genes are TRBV5-4 and TRBJ1-1, with D tentatively TRBD1 (6 bases). The source was CD8+ T cells from peripheral blood mononuclear cells, collected after pregnancy. This TCR was recovered from a female donor with multiple sclerosis, enrolled in a pregnancy study. The CDR3 DNA reads TGTGCCAGCAGCGTCGCGGGGGCGGTGAACACTGAAGCTTTCTTT. The encoded protein is CASSVAGAVNTEAFF.